The T cell receptor (beta chain) under discussion was sequenced for a study of blood T cell repertoires in COVID-19. Looking at the study overall: In each case, the material was cDNA or gDNA derived from T cells, B-cell-depleted T cells, or PBMCs.

This clone was observed a single time. Germline-derived CDR1 and CDR2 are MDHEN and SYDVKM. V was clipped by 6 bases and J by 3 bases, with 5 bases between them. The CDR3 totals 11 residues. In the authors' workflow: Estimated nucleated cell counts came from reference gene primer amplification. TCRdb's table, derived via immunoSEQ multiplex PCR, lists solely in-frame clones and lacks some. From that table come the V and J calls and clone size; the DNA was used to work out D and trimming. The sample has around 200,000 clones, around 85% seen once; the top ten hold approximately 12%. The rearrangement links TRBV28 to TRBJ2-5, with D uncertain. This receptor was obtained from a man aged 45-60 years who had recovered from COVID-19. Specimen: peripheral blood. CDR3 nucleotide sequence: TGTGCCAGCAGCTCTAAAGAGACCCAGTACTTC. It translates to CASSSKETQYF.